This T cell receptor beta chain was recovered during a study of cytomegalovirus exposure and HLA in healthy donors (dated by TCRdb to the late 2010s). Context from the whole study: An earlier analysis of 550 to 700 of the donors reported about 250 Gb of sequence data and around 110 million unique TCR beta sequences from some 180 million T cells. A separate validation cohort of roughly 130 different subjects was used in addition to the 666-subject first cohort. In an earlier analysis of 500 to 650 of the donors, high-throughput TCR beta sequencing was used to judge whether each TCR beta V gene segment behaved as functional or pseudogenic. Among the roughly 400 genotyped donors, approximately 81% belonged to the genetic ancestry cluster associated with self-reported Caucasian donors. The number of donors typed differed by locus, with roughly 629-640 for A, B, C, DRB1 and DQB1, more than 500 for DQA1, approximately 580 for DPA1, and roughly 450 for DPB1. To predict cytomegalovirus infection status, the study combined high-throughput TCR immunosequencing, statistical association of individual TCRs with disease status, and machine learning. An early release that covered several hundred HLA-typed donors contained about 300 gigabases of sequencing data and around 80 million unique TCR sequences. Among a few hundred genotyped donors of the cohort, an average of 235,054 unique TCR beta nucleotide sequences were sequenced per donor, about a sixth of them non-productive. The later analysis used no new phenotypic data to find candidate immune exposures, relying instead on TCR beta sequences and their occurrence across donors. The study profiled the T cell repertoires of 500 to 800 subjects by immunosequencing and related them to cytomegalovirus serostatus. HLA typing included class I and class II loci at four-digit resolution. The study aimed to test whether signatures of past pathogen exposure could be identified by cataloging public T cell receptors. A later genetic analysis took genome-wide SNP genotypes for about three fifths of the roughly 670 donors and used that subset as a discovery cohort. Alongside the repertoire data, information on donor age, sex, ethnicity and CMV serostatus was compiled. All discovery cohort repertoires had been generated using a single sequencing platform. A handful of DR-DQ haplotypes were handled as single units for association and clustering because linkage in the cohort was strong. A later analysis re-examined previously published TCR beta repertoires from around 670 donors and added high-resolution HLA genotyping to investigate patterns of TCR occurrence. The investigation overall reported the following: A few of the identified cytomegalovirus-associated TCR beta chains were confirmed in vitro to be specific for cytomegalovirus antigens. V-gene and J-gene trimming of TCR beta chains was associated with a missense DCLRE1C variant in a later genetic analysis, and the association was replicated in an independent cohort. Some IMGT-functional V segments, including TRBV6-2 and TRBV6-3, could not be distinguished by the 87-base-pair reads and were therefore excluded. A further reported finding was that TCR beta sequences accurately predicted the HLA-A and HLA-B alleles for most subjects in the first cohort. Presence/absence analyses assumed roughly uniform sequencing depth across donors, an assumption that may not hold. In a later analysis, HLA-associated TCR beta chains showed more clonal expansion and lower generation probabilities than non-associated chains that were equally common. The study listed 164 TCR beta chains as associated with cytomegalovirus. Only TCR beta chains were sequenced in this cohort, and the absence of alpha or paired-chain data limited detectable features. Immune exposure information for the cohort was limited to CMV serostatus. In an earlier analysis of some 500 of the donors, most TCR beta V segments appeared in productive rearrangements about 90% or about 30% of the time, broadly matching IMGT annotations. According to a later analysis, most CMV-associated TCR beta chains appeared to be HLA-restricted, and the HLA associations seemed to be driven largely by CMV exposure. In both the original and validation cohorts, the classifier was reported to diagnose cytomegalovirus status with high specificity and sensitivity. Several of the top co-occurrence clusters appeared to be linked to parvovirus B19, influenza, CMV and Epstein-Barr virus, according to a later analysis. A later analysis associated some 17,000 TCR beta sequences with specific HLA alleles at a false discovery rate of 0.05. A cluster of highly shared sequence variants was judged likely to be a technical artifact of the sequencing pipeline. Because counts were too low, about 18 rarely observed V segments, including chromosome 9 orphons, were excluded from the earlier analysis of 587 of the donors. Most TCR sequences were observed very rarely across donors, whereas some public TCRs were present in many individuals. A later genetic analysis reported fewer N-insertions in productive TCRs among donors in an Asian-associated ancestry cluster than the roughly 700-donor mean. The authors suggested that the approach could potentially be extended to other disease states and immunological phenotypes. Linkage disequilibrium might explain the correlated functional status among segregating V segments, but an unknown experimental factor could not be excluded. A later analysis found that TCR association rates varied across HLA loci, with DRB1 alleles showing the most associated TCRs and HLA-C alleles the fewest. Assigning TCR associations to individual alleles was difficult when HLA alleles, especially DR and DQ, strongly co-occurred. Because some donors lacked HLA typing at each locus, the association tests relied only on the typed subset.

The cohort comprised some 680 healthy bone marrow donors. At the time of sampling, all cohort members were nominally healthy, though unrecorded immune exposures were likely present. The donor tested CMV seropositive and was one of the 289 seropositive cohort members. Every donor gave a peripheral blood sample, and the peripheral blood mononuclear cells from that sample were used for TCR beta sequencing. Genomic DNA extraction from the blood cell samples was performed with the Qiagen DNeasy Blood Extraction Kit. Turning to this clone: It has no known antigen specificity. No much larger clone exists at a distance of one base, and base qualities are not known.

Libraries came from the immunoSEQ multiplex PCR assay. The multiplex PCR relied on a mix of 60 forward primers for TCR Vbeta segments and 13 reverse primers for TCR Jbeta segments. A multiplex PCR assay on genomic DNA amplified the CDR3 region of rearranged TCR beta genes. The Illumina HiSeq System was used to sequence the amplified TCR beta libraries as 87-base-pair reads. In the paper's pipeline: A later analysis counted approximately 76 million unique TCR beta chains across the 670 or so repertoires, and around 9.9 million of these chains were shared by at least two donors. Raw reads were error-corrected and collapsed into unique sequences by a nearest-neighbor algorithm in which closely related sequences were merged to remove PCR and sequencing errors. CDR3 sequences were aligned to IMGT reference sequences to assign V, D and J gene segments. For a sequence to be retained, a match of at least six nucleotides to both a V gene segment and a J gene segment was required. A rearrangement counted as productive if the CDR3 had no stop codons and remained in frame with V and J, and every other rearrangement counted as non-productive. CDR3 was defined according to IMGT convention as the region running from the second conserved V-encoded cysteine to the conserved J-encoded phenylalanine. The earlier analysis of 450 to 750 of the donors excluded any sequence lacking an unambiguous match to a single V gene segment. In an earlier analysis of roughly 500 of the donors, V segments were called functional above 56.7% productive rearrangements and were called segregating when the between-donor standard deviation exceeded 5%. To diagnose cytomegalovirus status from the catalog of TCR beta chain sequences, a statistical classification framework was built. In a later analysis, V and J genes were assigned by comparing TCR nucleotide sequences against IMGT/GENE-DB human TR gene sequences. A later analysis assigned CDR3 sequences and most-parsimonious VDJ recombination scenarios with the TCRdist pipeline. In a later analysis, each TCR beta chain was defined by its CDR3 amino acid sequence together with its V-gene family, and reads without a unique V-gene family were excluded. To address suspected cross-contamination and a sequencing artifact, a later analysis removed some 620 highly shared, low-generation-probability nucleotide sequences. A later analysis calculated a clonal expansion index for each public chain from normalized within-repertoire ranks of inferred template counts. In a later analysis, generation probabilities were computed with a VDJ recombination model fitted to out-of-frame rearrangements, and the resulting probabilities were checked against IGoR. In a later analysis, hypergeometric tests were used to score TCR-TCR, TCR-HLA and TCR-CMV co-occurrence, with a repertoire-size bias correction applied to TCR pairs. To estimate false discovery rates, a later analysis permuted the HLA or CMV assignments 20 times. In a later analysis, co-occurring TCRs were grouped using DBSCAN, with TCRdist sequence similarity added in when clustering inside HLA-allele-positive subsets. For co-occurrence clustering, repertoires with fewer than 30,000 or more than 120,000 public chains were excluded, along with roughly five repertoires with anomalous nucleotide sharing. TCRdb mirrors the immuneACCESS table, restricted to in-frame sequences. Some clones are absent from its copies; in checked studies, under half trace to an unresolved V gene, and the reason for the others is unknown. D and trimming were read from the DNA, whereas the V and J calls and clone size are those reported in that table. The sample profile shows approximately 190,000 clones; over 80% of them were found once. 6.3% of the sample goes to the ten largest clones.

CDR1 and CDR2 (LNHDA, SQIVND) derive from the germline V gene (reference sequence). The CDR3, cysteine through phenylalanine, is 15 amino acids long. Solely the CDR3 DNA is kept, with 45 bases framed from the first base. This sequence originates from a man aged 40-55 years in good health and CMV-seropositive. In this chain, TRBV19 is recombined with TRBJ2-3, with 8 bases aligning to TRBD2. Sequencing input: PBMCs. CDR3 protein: CATGGGPGNTDTQYF. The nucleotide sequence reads TGTGCAACCGGCGGGGGGCCGGGGAACACAGATACGCAGTATTTT.